Listed below are T cell receptor beta chains from one sample, sequenced in a study of T cell responses to AZD1222 COVID-19 vaccine. This table comes from immunoSEQ multiplex PCR, and its TCRdb copy is limited to in-frame clones, with some not included. The sample includes under 60,000 clones, 84% of them seen just once. Specimen: peripheral blood, collected on day 0 of AZD1222 vaccination. These receptors came from an adult in good health. Both conserved end residues are part of each CDR3. A D gene is named only where the DNA matches it firmly. Some rows have no size entry. The others give once, few or many, or a class for an expanded clone.

D	V	J	size	DNA	CDR3
TRBD2	TRBV19	TRBJ2-2	-	TGTGCCAGTATGAGAAGGAGTAGCGGGAGTTATTGGGGGGAGCTGTTTTTT	CASMRRSSGSYWGELFF
-	TRBV5-1	TRBJ1-2	-	TGCGCCAGCAGCGTCTCGGGACCCTTCTATGGCTACACCTTC	CASSVSGPFYGYTF
-	TRBV7-2	TRBJ2-7	once	TGTGCCAGCAGCCAGATAAGGGGAAACTACGAGCAGTACTTC	CASSQIRGNYEQYF
-	TRBV3-1/TRBV3-2	TRBJ1-1	few	TGTGCCAGCAGCCAAGCCGCGCTTGGGACTGAAGCTTTCTTT	CASSQAALGTEAFF
-	TRBV12-2	TRBJ2-1	-	TGTGCAAGTCGCTCAGAAGCGGGAGAGGGAAGGAATGAGCAGTTCTTC	CASRSEAGEGRNEQFF
-	TRBV28	TRBJ1-1	-	TGTGCCAGCAGTTTATCGGGCTTCAACACTGAAGCTTTCTTT	CASSLSGFNTEAFF
-	TRBV2	TRBJ2-7	-	TGTGCCAGCAGTGAGGCCAGCGGGCGATCCTACGAGCAGTACTTC	CASSEASGRSYEQYF
-	TRBV6-1	TRBJ1-2	-	TGTGCCAGCAGTGAGGGGGCCGGAGCTTTCTATGGCTACACCTTC	CASSEGAGAFYGYTF
TRBD1	TRBV18	TRBJ2-7	once	TGTGCCAGCTCACCAAAGACGGGACAGGGTCCCTACGAGCAGTACTTC	CASSPKTGQGPYEQYF
-	TRBV12-5	TRBJ1-4	-	TGTGCTAGTGGGGTGGAAACTGGGGGTAATGAAAAACTGTTTTTT	CASGVETGGNEKLFF
-	TRBV5-6	TRBJ1-6	-	TGTGCCAGCAGCTTGCTGGGGGATAATTCACCCCTCCACTTT	CASSLLGDNSPLHF
TRBD2	TRBV28	TRBJ2-3	-	TGTGCCAGCAGCCAAACTAGCGGGAGGTCCACAGATACGCAGTATTTT	CASSQTSGRSTDTQYF
-	TRBV30	TRBJ1-6	-	TGTGCCGGCGCGACGGATAATAATTCACCCCTCCACTTT	CAGATDNNSPLHF
-	TRBV5-1	TRBJ2-1	-	TGCGCCAGCAGCAGTAGGGGAAGCTCCTACAATGAGCAGTTCTTC	CASSSRGSSYNEQFF
TRBD2	TRBV6-5	TRBJ2-7	-	TGTGCCAGCAGCCCAGGGAGCGGGGGAACCTACGAGCAGTACTTC	CASSPGSGGTYEQYF
-	TRBV24-1	TRBJ2-2	-	TGTGCCACCAGTGAGACAGGTATGGCCGGGGAGCTGTTTTTT	CATSETGMAGELFF
TRBD2	TRBV7-3	TRBJ2-3	-	TGTGCCAGCTCTTCGGGACTAGTTACAGATACGCAGTATTTT	CASSSGLVTDTQYF
TRBD1	TRBV27	TRBJ1-2	-	TGTGCCAGCAGTACGATCGGGACAGGGAACTATGGCTACACCTTC	CASSTIGTGNYGYTF
TRBD2	TRBV5-1	TRBJ2-5	-	TGCGCCAGCAGCCAGGGACTAGCGGGAGGGGGTGAGACCCAGTACTTC	CASSQGLAGGGETQYF
-	TRBV6-5	TRBJ2-7	-	TGTGCCAGCAGGACCGGTCGGGGGGCCTCCTACGAGCAGTACTTC	CASRTGRGASYEQYF
-	TRBV6-6	TRBJ1-2	few	TGTGCCAGCAGTTACTCGAAATCAGGGGCGACTGGCTACACCTTC	CASSYSKSGATGYTF
-	TRBV12-3/TRBV12-4	TRBJ1-1	-	TGTGCCAGCAGTCTCAGGAACAGGGAAGCTTTCTTT	CASSLRNREAFF
-	TRBV5-1	TRBJ2-6	-	TGCGCCAGCAGCTTGGTAGGAGGGGGCTCTGGGGCCAACGTCCTGACTTTC	CASSLVGGGSGANVLTF
TRBD2	TRBV3-1/TRBV3-2	TRBJ2-3	few	TGTGCCAGCAGCTTTGGACTAGCGGGAGGATCTGATACGCAGTATTTT	CASSFGLAGGSDTQYF
-	TRBV12-3/TRBV12-4	TRBJ2-7	once	TGTGCCAGCAGAATCGGACCTTACGAGCAGTACTTC	CASRIGPYEQYF
-	TRBV28	TRBJ1-5	-	TGTGCCAGCATGGGGGTCCTACCTAATCAGCCCCAGCATTTT	CASMGVLPNQPQHF
-	TRBV18	TRBJ1-6	-	TGTGCCAGCCGTGGGGAGTTGACACCCCTCCACTTT	CASRGELTPLHF
TRBD2	TRBV4-2	TRBJ2-7	-	TGTGCCAGCAGCCAACCCTCGGGACTAGCGGGAGTTGGCGAGCAGTACTTC	CASSQPSGLAGVGEQYF
-	TRBV18	TRBJ2-3	-	TGTGCCAGCTCACCACTGCAAGGAGGGGTTGCAGATACGCAGTATTTT	CASSPLQGGVADTQYF
-	TRBV4-2	TRBJ2-1	-	TGTGCCAGCAGCCAAGAGGATGTAGCGTACAATGAGCAGTTCTTC	CASSQEDVAYNEQFF
-	TRBV18	TRBJ1-1	-	TGTGCCAGCTCACCACCGGGGGTGACCAGAACTGAAGCTTTCTTT	CASSPPGVTRTEAFF
TRBD1	TRBV5-6	TRBJ1-1	once	TGTGCCAGCAGCTCGACGGATGGACAGGCGAACACTGAAGCTTTCTTT	CASSSTDGQANTEAFF
TRBD1	TRBV5-3	TRBJ2-7	-	TGTGCCAGAAGGCCGACAGGGTCCCACGAGCAGTACTTC	CARRPTGSHEQYF
-	TRBV21-1	TRBJ1-4	few	TGTGCCAGCAGTAGAAACGATAGGAATAATGAAAAACTGTTTTTT	CASSRNDRNNEKLFF
-	TRBV27	TRBJ1-2	-	TGTGCCAGCAGCCGGGGGGGGGCGTATGGCTACACCTTC	CASSRGGAYGYTF
TRBD2	TRBV5-1	TRBJ2-2	-	TGCGCCAGCAGCTTCGATGGGACTAGCGGGAGGGGGAGCACCGGGGAGCTGTTTTTT	CASSFDGTSGRGSTGELFF
-	TRBV6-5	TRBJ2-1	-	TGTGCCAGCAGTTACGTATCGGGGGAGGAGTTCTTC	CASSYVSGEEFF
-	TRBV5-1	TRBJ2-5	few	TGCGCCAGCAGCTTGTCCGGCAGGGCTGAGACCCAGTACTTC	CASSLSGRAETQYF
-	TRBV19	TRBJ2-1	-	TGTGCCAGTACAGAGAACTACAATGAGCAGTTCTTC	CASTENYNEQFF
TRBD2	TRBV5-6	TRBJ2-1	-	TGTGCCAGCAGCTTAATGTTTGGCGGGAGAGGGGATGAGCAGTTCTTC	CASSLMFGGRGDEQFF